The sequence of this T cell receptor (beta chain) was determined in a study of blood T cell repertoires in COVID-19. Per the study methods: Amplified reference gene primers provided the basis for estimating nucleated cell counts. Sequenced by immunoSEQ multiplex PCR; TCRdb stores in-frame clones only, minus some. That table supplies the V and J calls and clone size; D and trimming were determined from the DNA. This table has 250,000 to 350,000 clones, nearly 90% appearing once. J lost 5 bases, V lost 3 bases, and 5 bases had no gene match. Germline CDR1 is MNHNY and CDR2 is SVGAGI (reference sequence). This CDR3 spans 14 amino acids. The age range of participants was about 18 to 100 years, with residence in about 25 US areas. Participants' reported clinical history set cohort assignment.

The chain links TRBV6-6 to TRBJ1-1; 8 positions match TRBD1. Sequencing was carried out using PBMCs or T cells enriched from blood (not recorded which). The TCR comes from a young woman with acute COVID-19. As DNA, the CDR3 is TGTGCCAGCAGTTATTCTCAGGGGGCAACTGAAGCTTTCTTT. This encodes CASSYSQGATEAFF.